This T cell receptor beta chain was found in a study of T cells after yellow fever vaccination. There are many counts of this clonotype. Its specificity is not known. Study outcomes and limitations: The booster saw the reappearance of most primary-vaccination clones (roughly 96% CD4, roughly 87% CD8). The secondary response showed a weaker magnitude and a faster peak, day 5 versus 15.

TCRdb independently ran MiXCR on the 5' RACE reads; one entry per CDR3 protein. The table records hundreds of thousands of distinct CDR3 sequences, less than 9.5% of them present only once. This TCR derives from a man aged 18 to 29 who received the YFV17D yellow fever vaccine. The sample here was CD4+ T cells sorted from PBMCs, taken 5 days after the yellow fever booster vaccination.

This CDR3 is CSAGKGQGSYEQYF. The CDR3 DNA follows: TGCAGTGCTGGTAAAGGACAGGGGTCCTACGAGCAGTACTTC. This chain links TRBV20-1 with TRBJ2-7; 9 bases match TRBD1. The CDR3 extends over 14 amino acids. CDR1 is DFQATT, CDR2 SNEGSKA, per germline (reference sequence). Trimming took 5 bases from V and 1 from J; bases not matched to a gene: 6.